A selection of T cell receptor beta chains follows, all from one sample in a study of cytomegalovirus exposure and HLA in healthy donors. Assay used: immunoSEQ multiplex PCR; TCRdb lists only in-frame clones, some missing. The sample records 100,000 to 150,000 clones, under 90% being singletons. Material for sequencing was PBMCs. Source of these receptors: a man younger than 30 in good health and CMV-seronegative. Both conserved end residues are part of each CDR3. The D gene is left open where the match is weak. Rows may omit the clone size; those that give it use once, few, many or a size class.

v_call: TRBV6-1
j_call: TRBJ2-5
cdr3_length: 15
clone_size: once
d_call: NA
cdr3_aa: CASSDEHRAGETQYF
cdr3_nt: TGTGCCAGCAGTGACGAGCACAGGGCGGGAGAGACCCAGTACTTC

v_call: TRBV30
j_call: TRBJ1-2
cdr3_length: 13
clone_size: few
d_call: NA
cdr3_aa: CAWTLQGHYGYTF
cdr3_nt: TGTGCCTGGACCCTACAGGGCCACTATGGCTACACCTTC

v_call: TRBV4-3
j_call: TRBJ1-5
cdr3_length: 15
clone_size: NA
d_call: NA
cdr3_aa: CASSSLAGDNQPQHF
cdr3_nt: TGCGCCAGCAGCTCCTTGGCAGGGGACAATCAGCCCCAGCATTTT

v_call: TRBV9
j_call: TRBJ1-2
cdr3_length: 13
clone_size: NA
d_call: NA
cdr3_aa: CASSVGAANGYTF
cdr3_nt: TGTGCCAGCAGCGTAGGTGCGGCTAATGGCTACACCTTC

v_call: TRBV9
j_call: TRBJ2-3
cdr3_length: 16
clone_size: once
d_call: TRBD2
cdr3_aa: CASSVSLAGGTDTQYF
cdr3_nt: TGTGCCAGCAGCGTATCTCTAGCGGGGGGCACAGATACGCAGTATTTT

v_call: TRBV30
j_call: TRBJ1-2
cdr3_length: 14
clone_size: once
d_call: NA
cdr3_aa: CAWSPHRGEGGYTF
cdr3_nt: TGTGCCTGGAGTCCCCACCGGGGAGAGGGTGGCTACACCTTC

v_call: TRBV27
j_call: TRBJ1-1
cdr3_length: 13
clone_size: few
d_call: NA
cdr3_aa: CASSFSDKSEAFF
cdr3_nt: TGTGCCAGCAGTTTTTCCGACAAGTCAGAAGCTTTCTTT

v_call: TRBV6-4
j_call: TRBJ1-1
cdr3_length: 13
clone_size: NA
d_call: TRBD1
cdr3_aa: CASSRDSYTEAFF
cdr3_nt: TGTGCCAGCAGTCGGGACAGTTACACTGAAGCTTTCTTT

v_call: TRBV28
j_call: TRBJ1-2
cdr3_length: 12
clone_size: NA
d_call: NA
cdr3_aa: CASNVYSLGYTF
cdr3_nt: TGTGCCAGCAACGTATACAGTTTGGGCTACACCTTC

v_call: TRBV7-9
j_call: TRBJ2-2
cdr3_length: 14
clone_size: NA
d_call: NA
cdr3_aa: CASSWAPWTGELFF
cdr3_nt: TGTGCCAGCAGCTGGGCACCGTGGACAGGGGAGCTGTTTTTT

v_call: TRBV7-9
j_call: TRBJ2-7
cdr3_length: 11
clone_size: NA
d_call: NA
cdr3_aa: CASSLYYEQYF
cdr3_nt: TGTGCCAGCAGCTTATACTACGAGCAGTACTTC

v_call: TRBV23-1
j_call: TRBJ2-7
cdr3_length: 18
clone_size: NA
d_call: TRBD2
cdr3_aa: CASSQSPGLAGGSYEQYF
cdr3_nt: TGCGCCAGCAGTCAATCACCGGGACTAGCGGGGGGGTCCTACGAGCAGTACTTC

v_call: TRBV7-9
j_call: TRBJ2-7
cdr3_length: 17
clone_size: NA
d_call: TRBD2
cdr3_aa: CASSPSGSSGGRYEQYF
cdr3_nt: TGTGCCAGCAGCCCCAGTGGCAGCTCGGGGGGGAGATACGAGCAGTACTTC

v_call: TRBV15
j_call: TRBJ1-5
cdr3_length: 15
clone_size: NA
d_call: TRBD1
cdr3_aa: CATSRDRSENQPQHF
cdr3_nt: TGTGCCACCAGCAGGGACAGGTCCGAGAATCAGCCCCAGCATTTT

v_call: TRBV9
j_call: TRBJ2-1
cdr3_length: 16
clone_size: NA
d_call: TRBD2
cdr3_aa: CASSLGLAGGQNEQFF
cdr3_nt: TGTGCCAGCAGCTTGGGACTAGCGGGGGGTCAAAATGAGCAGTTCTTC

v_call: TRBV30
j_call: TRBJ1-5
cdr3_length: 12
clone_size: once
d_call: NA
cdr3_aa: CAYQQGTQPQHF
cdr3_nt: TGTGCCTACCAACAGGGAACTCAGCCCCAGCATTTT

v_call: TRBV12-5
j_call: TRBJ1-3
cdr3_length: 17
clone_size: few
d_call: TRBD1
cdr3_aa: CASGLGQGLGSGNTIYF
cdr3_nt: TGTGCTAGTGGTTTGGGACAGGGACTCGGCTCTGGAAACACCATATATTTT

v_call: TRBV15
j_call: TRBJ2-7
cdr3_length: 12
clone_size: NA
d_call: NA
cdr3_aa: CATSRDTYEQYF
cdr3_nt: TGTGCCACCAGCAGAGACACCTACGAGCAGTACTTC

v_call: TRBV21-1
j_call: TRBJ2-7
cdr3_length: 14
clone_size: NA
d_call: NA
cdr3_aa: CASRTSGATYEQYF
cdr3_nt: TGTGCCAGCAGAACTAGCGGGGCCACCTACGAGCAGTACTTC

v_call: TRBV7-2
j_call: TRBJ1-2
cdr3_length: 15
clone_size: NA
d_call: NA
cdr3_aa: CASSLALSGSSGYTF
cdr3_nt: TGTGCCAGCAGCTTAGCGCTATCAGGCTCCAGTGGCTACACCTTC

v_call: TRBV28
j_call: TRBJ1-4
cdr3_length: 15
clone_size: NA
d_call: TRBD1
cdr3_aa: CASSLSQGPYEKLFF
cdr3_nt: TGTGCCAGCAGCTTATCACAGGGGCCATATGAAAAACTGTTTTTT

v_call: TRBV9
j_call: TRBJ1-1
cdr3_length: 14
clone_size: NA
d_call: NA
cdr3_aa: CASSVARVPTEAFF
cdr3_nt: TGTGCCAGCAGCGTCGCCAGGGTGCCCACTGAAGCTTTCTTT

v_call: TRBV9
j_call: TRBJ1-6
cdr3_length: 15
clone_size: NA
d_call: NA
cdr3_aa: CASSFTSSYNSPLHF
cdr3_nt: TGTGCCAGCAGCTTTACGAGCTCCTATAATTCACCCCTCCACTTT

v_call: TRBV11-3
j_call: TRBJ2-1
cdr3_length: 15
clone_size: NA
d_call: TRBD2
cdr3_aa: CASSSHSGGDNEQFF
cdr3_nt: TGTGCCAGCAGCTCGCATAGCGGGGGAGACAATGAGCAGTTCTTC

v_call: TRBV30
j_call: TRBJ1-1
cdr3_length: 15
clone_size: NA
d_call: NA
cdr3_aa: CAWRSGRRRDTEAFF
cdr3_nt: TGTGCCTGGAGGAGCGGTAGGCGGCGGGACACTGAAGCTTTCTTT

v_call: TRBV7-9
j_call: TRBJ1-1
cdr3_length: 15
clone_size: NA
d_call: NA
cdr3_aa: CASIQTQGLQTEAFF
cdr3_nt: TGTGCCAGCATCCAAACACAGGGTTTACAAACTGAAGCTTTCTTT

v_call: TRBV19
j_call: TRBJ1-3
cdr3_length: 15
clone_size: NA
d_call: NA
cdr3_aa: CASRRDRSSGNTIYF
cdr3_nt: TGTGCCAGTAGGAGAGACAGGAGCTCTGGAAACACCATATATTTT

v_call: TRBV10-2
j_call: TRBJ2-7
cdr3_length: 13
clone_size: NA
d_call: TRBD1
cdr3_aa: CASSRQGRYEQYF
cdr3_nt: TGCGCCAGCAGTCGACAGGGGCGCTACGAGCAGTACTTC

v_call: TRBV11-3
j_call: TRBJ2-6
cdr3_length: 15
clone_size: NA
d_call: NA
cdr3_aa: CASSDGGPGANVLTF
cdr3_nt: TGTGCCAGCAGCGACGGGGGTCCCGGGGCCAACGTCCTGACTTTC

v_call: TRBV4-3
j_call: TRBJ2-7
cdr3_length: 14
clone_size: NA
d_call: NA
cdr3_aa: CASSQEIEIYEQYF
cdr3_nt: TGCGCCAGCAGCCAAGAGATAGAGATCTACGAGCAGTACTTC

v_call: TRBV4-3
j_call: TRBJ1-1
cdr3_length: 16
clone_size: NA
d_call: NA
cdr3_aa: CASSQARSSVNTEAFF
cdr3_nt: TGCGCCAGCAGCCAAGCCCGGTCCTCGGTGAACACTGAAGCTTTCTTT

v_call: TRBV28
j_call: TRBJ2-2
cdr3_length: 15
clone_size: NA
d_call: TRBD2
cdr3_aa: CASSLTSVNTGELFF
cdr3_nt: TGTGCCAGCAGTTTAACTAGCGTGAACACCGGGGAGCTGTTTTTT